The 26 T cell receptor beta chains listed next were all sequenced from one sample in a study of identical twins. TCRdb itself ran the 5' RACE reads through MiXCR, one entry per CDR3 protein. Of a few hundred thousand distinct CDR3 sequences in the sample, roughly 9.5% are singletons; the top ten hold under 3.5%. These data were also filed under a second study, of yellow fever vaccine responses in identical twins.

The sequenced sample was PBMCs. The receptors stem from a woman younger than 30 in good health.

This clonotype turned up a few times. The J gene is TRBJ2-7, the V gene TRBV12-3 or TRBV12-4; 8 bases are a match to TRBD2. This CDR3 comprises 17 residues. Trimming took 3 bases from V and 5 from J; bases not matched to a gene: 15. CDR3 region: CASSFYLVAGGTHEQYF. As DNA, the CDR3 is TGTGCCAGCAGTTTCTATTTGGTCGCGGGAGGAACCCACGAGCAGTACTTC.

The chain employs TRBV3-1 and TRBJ1-2; D uncertain. The V gene's germline CDR1 is LGHDT and CDR2 YNNKEL (reference sequence). There are 14 residues in the CDR3. V lost 1 base, J lost 6 bases, and 12 bases lay in between. The CDR3 DNA sequence: TGTGCCAGCAGCCAAGGAGGAGGTTGGGATGGCTACACCTTC. Protein sequence: CASSQGGGWDGYTF.

The genes are TRBV7-9 and TRBJ2-3; D uncertain. Deletions cut 1 base from V and 0 bases from J, with 8 bases between. Germline values: CDR1 SEHNR, CDR2 FQNEAQ (reference sequence). The length of the CDR3 is 15 residues. Here the CDR3 DNA reads TGTGCCAGCAGCTTAGGTTTTGCTAGCACAGATACGCAGTATTTT. Protein: CASSLGFASTDTQYF.

The chain employs TRBV10-2 and TRBJ1-5, with unresolved D. Germline V gives CDR1 WSHSY, CDR2 SAAADI. Trimming shortened V by 2 bases and J by 6 bases, and 14 bases separated the two germline ends. The CDR3 totals 15 residues. The CDR3 sequence is CASSEIYGDPQPQHF. CDR3 bases: TGCGCCAGCAGTGAGATATACGGCGATCCTCAGCCCCAGCATTTT.

This chain joins TRBV20-1 and TRBJ1-4, with 7 nucleotides matching TRBD1. Germline V lookup: CDR1 DFQATT, CDR2 SNEGSKA (reference sequence). Unmatched junction bases numbered 10, after V lost 3 bases and J lost 3 bases. This CDR3 comprises 16 residues. The CDR3 coding sequence is TGCAGTGCTAGTCGGCAGGGGGAGTTGGCTAATGAAAAACTGTTTTTT. This gives the protein CSASRQGELANEKLFF.

The V call is TRBV29-1, the J call TRBJ2-7; 8 nucleotides line up with TRBD2. The ends lost 4 bases at V and 6 bases at J; junction bases unmatched: 8. Germline V gene sequence: CDR1 SQVTM, CDR2 ANQGSEA. The CDR3 has 13 amino acids. The CDR3 DNA follows: TGCAGCGTTGTGGGACCAACTAGCGGCGAGCAGTACTTC. Protein: CSVVGPTSGEQYF.

The chain has TRBV7-2 and TRBJ2-4, with D perhaps TRBD1 (6 bases). The CDR3 is 21 residues long. V lost 0 bases and J lost 0, with 24 bases in between. Germline CDR1 SGHTA, CDR2 FQGNSA. The CDR3 is CASSLAEVAGVSTLAKNIQYF. In DNA form, the CDR3 reads TGTGCCAGCAGCTTAGCGGAGGTTGCAGGGGTCAGCACGCTAGCCAAAAACATTCAGTACTTC.

At least ten counts were recorded for this clonotype. This chain joins TRBV9 and TRBJ2-2; possibly TRBD1 for D (7 bases). This CDR3 has 18 residues. CDR1 is SGDLS and CDR2 is YYNGEE in the germline V gene. V was clipped by 0 bases and J by 0 bases, with 15 bases between them. CDR3: CASSVERAGGTNTGELFF. In DNA, the CDR3 is TGTGCCAGCAGCGTAGAGCGGGCAGGGGGAACGAACACCGGGGAGCTGTTTTTT.

This clonotype was counted at least ten times. V gene TRBV12-3 or TRBV12-4 combines with J gene TRBJ2-7, with TRBD2 identical over 11 bases. V trimming: 5 bases; J trimming: 1 base; junction bases outside the gene matches: 4. This CDR3 contains 15 residues. The CDR3 protein is CASSISGRASYEQYF. The CDR3 region has the DNA TGTGCCAGCAGTATTAGCGGGAGGGCGTCCTACGAGCAGTACTTC.

Only a few counts were recorded for this clonotype. The chain is built from TRBV20-1 and TRBJ2-7; D gene unclear. In germline, CDR1 is DFQATT, CDR2 SNEGSKA (reference sequence). Trimming shortened V by 5 bases and J by 4 bases, and 12 bases separated the two germline ends. This CDR3 comprises 12 residues. CDR3 bases: TGCAGTGCTCCTACAAACTATTACGAGCAGTACTTC. It specifies CSAPTNYYEQYF.

This clonotype was observed many times. This rearrangement joins TRBV12-3 or TRBV12-4 to TRBJ1-2; D is uncertain. V gave up 7 bases and J gave up 6 bases, with 12 bases separating them. The CDR3 is 12 amino acids. CDR3 residues: CASTDGAHGYTF. CDR3 nucleotides: TGTGCCAGCACCGACGGAGCTCATGGCTACACCTTC.

The chain couples TRBV7-2 to TRBJ2-2; D is possibly TRBD2 (6 bases). The CDR3 is 15 residues long. The germline gives CDR1 SGHTA, CDR2 FQGNSA. The V gene lost 6 bases and the J gene lost 2 bases, with 13 bases spanning the gap. This chain's CDR3 is CASRSGTRNTGELFF. The CDR3 nucleotides are TGTGCCAGCAGGTCCGGGACTCGAAACACCGGGGAGCTGTTTTTT.

This clonotype turned up a few times. The CDR3 region has the DNA TGCGCCAGCAGCCAAGATTGGTTGGGGACCCAGTACTTC. This gives the protein CASSQDWLGTQYF. J is TRBJ2-5 and V is TRBV4-3; D gene unclear. In germline, CDR1 is LGHNA, CDR2 YSLEER. V lost 0 bases to trimming and J lost 7 bases, with 9 bases between them. This CDR3 region has 13 residues.

This clonotype was detected a few times. V usage is TRBV2 and J usage is TRBJ2-2; D uncertain. The CDR3 is 12 amino acids. Deletions cut 2 bases from V and 6 bases from J, with 4 bases between. The V gene's germline CDR1 is SNHLY and CDR2 FYNNEI. The CDR3, as DNA: TGTGCCAGCAGTGAATGGCCCGGGGAGCTGTTTTTT. It codes for CASSEWPGELFF.

This clonotype was detected only a few times. This chain connects TRBV3-1 to TRBJ2-7; a possible D gene is TRBD1 (5 bases). Trimming removed 0 bases at V and 2 bases at J, with 8 bases between. The CDR3 is 14 residues long. Germline V gene lookup returns CDR1 LGHDT and CDR2 YNNKEL (reference sequence). CDR3 in amino acids: CASSQDPRAYEQYF. DNA of the CDR3: TGTGCCAGCAGCCAAGATCCCAGGGCCTACGAGCAGTACTTC.

The chain is built from TRBV30 and TRBJ2-7, with D tentatively TRBD2 (6 bases). V was trimmed by 4 bases and J by 6 bases, leaving 13 bases between them. CDR1 is GTSNPN, CDR2 SVGIG, per germline (reference sequence). This CDR3 has 12 amino acids. CDR3 sequence (DNA): TGTGCCTGGACAGCAGGGAGGCTCGAGCAGTACTTC. It yields the protein CAWTAGRLEQYF.

This clonotype was picked up one time. A much larger clonotype is one base distant, so this may be a read error. V gene TRBV3-1 combines with J gene TRBJ2-7; TRBD1 agrees at 9 bases. The CDR3 has 14 residues. The trim removed 4 bases at V and 4 bases at J, leaving 5 bases unmatched. Germline V gene data show CDR1 as LGHDT and CDR2 as YNNKEL (reference sequence). CDR3 nucleotides: TGTGCCAGCAGCCCGGGACAGGGACAATACGAGCAGTACTTC. Protein sequence: CASSPGQGQYEQYF.

This clonotype was detected a few times. The rearrangement links TRBV27 to TRBJ2-7; D uncertain. Germline V lookup: CDR1 MNHEY, CDR2 SMNVEV (reference sequence). Deletions cut 4 bases from V and 9 bases from J, with 16 bases between. This CDR3 spans 13 amino acids. CDR3 DNA sequence: TGTGCCAGCAGTTCCCCGGACGGAACCGGGCAGTACTTC. Its translation: CASSSPDGTGQYF.

V and J are TRBV5-1 and TRBJ2-1; 13 bases map to TRBD2. J gave up 7 bases and V 0 bases, and 7 bases lay outside the gene matches. Germline V CDR1 and CDR2: SGHRS, YFSETQ. The CDR3 has 17 residues. The CDR3 sequence: CASSLELAGGLWNEQFF. The DNA for the CDR3 is TGCGCCAGCAGCTTGGAACTAGCGGGGGGGCTTTGGAATGAGCAGTTCTTC.

There are a few counts of this clonotype. The gene calls are TRBV5-1 and TRBJ1-6; the D is unclear. The V gene's germline CDR1 is SGHRS and CDR2 YFSETQ. V was trimmed by 0 bases and J by 10 bases, leaving 17 bases between them. The CDR3 is made up of 16 amino acids. The DNA for the CDR3 is TGCGCCAGCAGCTTGGACGGGTTACAAGAAGGGTCACCCCTCCACTTT. Protein sequence: CASSLDGLQEGSPLHF.

The chain recombines TRBV5-1 with TRBJ2-4, with TRBD2 matching over 11 bases. The CDR3 extends over 18 amino acids. V shed 2 bases, J shed 6 bases, and the junction held 13 bases outside the gene matches. Germline loops: CDR1 SGHRS, CDR2 YFSETQ. CDR3 nucleotide sequence: TGCGCCAGCAGCTTCACGCGAGAAGGGACTAGCGGTACAAACATTCAGTACTTC. Its translation: CASSFTREGTSGTNIQYF.

This clonotype turned up a few times. The chain employs TRBV28 and TRBJ2-1; D uncertain. V lost 4 bases and J lost 1, with 8 bases in between. The CDR3 runs 14 residues. Germline CDR1 reads MDHEN; CDR2 reads SYDVKM. The DNA of the CDR3 is TGTGCCAGCAGTTCCACGGATTCCTACAATGAGCAGTTCTTC. Amino acid sequence: CASSSTDSYNEQFF.

This clonotype was observed many times. The V gene is TRBV7-9, the J gene TRBJ2-7; tentative D call: TRBD1 (6 bases). Per germline, CDR1 SEHNR and CDR2 FQNEAQ (reference sequence). Trimming left V 5 bases short and J 2 bases short, with 13 bases between. This CDR3 has 14 residues. The CDR3: CASSERTETYEQYF. CDR3 in DNA: TGTGCCAGCAGCGAAAGGACAGAAACCTACGAGCAGTACTTC.

This clonotype was observed many times. J is TRBJ2-5 and V is TRBV6-1; D gene uncertain. The CDR3 contains 13 residues. V was cut by 6 bases and J by 3 bases, with 11 bases left in between. The V gene's germline CDR1 is MNHNS and CDR2 SASEGT. Here the CDR3 DNA reads TGTGCCAGCAGCGCCGAGGCAAAAGAGACCCAGTACTTC. Translation gives CASSAEAKETQYF.

This rearrangement joins TRBV2 to TRBJ2-1; 9 nucleotides agree with TRBD2. This CDR3 region has 16 residues. CDR1 is SNHLY and CDR2 is FYNNEI in the germline V gene. J gave up 7 bases and V 5 bases, and 12 bases lay outside the gene matches. The CDR3 protein is CASSPSGRLGMNEQFF. CDR3 DNA: TGTGCCAGCAGTCCGAGCGGGAGGCTGGGAATGAATGAGCAGTTCTTC. The variable domain in full, completed from reference TRBV2 and TRBJ2-1, reads EPEVTQTPSHQVTQMGQEVILRCVPISNHLYFYWYRQILGQKVEFLVSFYNNEISEKSEIFDDQFSVERPDGSNFTLKIRSTKLEDSAMYFCASSPSGRLGMNEQFFGPGTRLTVL.

This clonotype occurred many times. The rearrangement links TRBV25-1 to TRBJ2-1; possible D gene TRBD1, 6 bases. CDR3 length equals 17 residues. Germline CDR1 MGHDK, CDR2 SYGVNS. The V and J ends lost 2 bases and 2 bases respectively, with 16 bases between them. The CDR3, as DNA: TGTGCCAGCAGTGAACTAAAACGGACAGTCCCCTACAATGAGCAGTTCTTC. It codes for CASSELKRTVPYNEQFF.